These 4 T cell receptor beta chains originate from one sample sequenced in a study of vaccination effects on CD4 cells after COVID-19. Researchers isolated CD4+ T cells once about eleven days of culture had elapsed. Profiled with immunoSEQ multiplex PCR; TCRdb holds only in-frame clones, not every one. The sample carries about 72,000 clones, roughly three quarters recorded once. Their cognate antigens are unknown. This specimen consisted of CD4+ T cells from PBMCs cultured without peptide, obtained before COVID-19 vaccination. The receptors were gathered from a human donor who received a COVID-19 vaccine.

V usage is TRBV12-3 or TRBV12-4 and J usage is TRBJ1-2; no definite D call. This CDR3 region has 13 residues. V was pared by 3 bases and J by 4 bases, with 9 bases between. The CDR3 DNA is TGTGCCAGCAGTTTTCCAGAGAGCTATGGCTACACCTTC. Protein: CASSFPESYGYTF.

The rearrangement uses TRBV6-2 or TRBV6-3 and TRBJ1-2; a possible D gene is TRBD1 (6 bases). Looked up from germline, CDR1 is MNHEY and CDR2 is SVGEGT. This CDR3 contains 14 residues. V lost 5 bases, J lost 4 bases, and 14 bases lay in between. CDR3 protein: CASSPPGVSYGYTF. In nucleotides, the CDR3 is TGTGCCAGCAGTCCCCCAGGGGTGAGCTATGGCTACACCTTC.

Details on this clone: This sample also contains other DNA sequences that code for the same CDR3. CDR3 amino acids: CASSLVGNTIYF. As DNA, the CDR3 is TGTGCCAGCAGTTTAGTTGGAAACACCATATATTTT. The V gene is TRBV12-3 or TRBV12-4, the J gene TRBJ1-3; no definite D call. CDR3 size: 12 residues. The V gene lost 1 base and the J gene lost 3 bases, with 1 base spanning the gap.

The chain carries TRBV5-1 and TRBJ2-1; TRBD2 matches at 15 bases. The germline V gene encodes CDR1 SGHRS and CDR2 YFSETQ. Trimming at V came to 2 bases and at J to 3 bases, leaving 9 bases not matched to a gene. CDR3 length: 19 residues. The CDR3 region has the DNA TGCGCCAGCAGCTTCCGGACTAGCGGGGGGGCCTTAAACTACAATGAGCAGTTCTTC. Its protein is CASSFRTSGGALNYNEQFF.